These T cell receptor beta chains were read from a single sample in a study of tumor-infiltrating lymphocytes in primary liver carcinoma. TCRdb ran MiXCR on the multiplex PCR reads and lists one entry per CDR3 protein. The top ten clones hold about 9.4% of a sample with approximately 300,000 distinct CDR3 sequences, roughly 60% of them seen once. Sample: peripheral blood. These receptors all come from a man aged 35 to 55 with primary liver carcinoma and hepatitis B virus infection. The conserved cysteine and the conserved F or W are not part of the CDR3 here.

V gene: TRBV30; CDR3 protein: AWSDRNEQF
V gene: TRBV10-3; CDR3 protein: AIRTGLNTEAC
V gene: TRBV28; CDR3 protein: ASASLYGYT
V gene: TRBV29-1; CDR3 protein: SAGQTYEQY
V gene: TRBV28; CDR3 protein: ASSALHEQY
V gene: TRBV28; CDR3 protein: ASVQCGDPKTQY
V gene: TRBV11-2; CDR3 protein: ASSSGGGRVDTQY
V gene: TRBV5-5; CDR3 protein: ASSLTGTTEAS
V gene: TRBV4-2; CDR3 protein: ASSQERGIWARTIY
V gene: TRBV28; CDR3 protein: ASSLRSPNTGELF
V gene: TRBV7-8; CDR3 protein: ASSLGTGNVGYEQY
V gene: TRBV6-5; CDR3 protein: ASSTRGGNTGELF
V gene: TRBV5-4; CDR3 protein: ASSSAAGDTEAF
V gene: TRBV11-2; CDR3 protein: TSSLSSYRPQH
V gene: TRBV10-3; CDR3 protein: AISADREETQY
V gene: TRBV11-1; CDR3 protein: ASNSQNSGVRTEAF
V gene: TRBV14; CDR3 protein: ASSQDLQSEVF
V gene: TRBV6-2/TRBV6-3; CDR3 protein: ANSDRGRQNNEQF
V gene: TRBV28; CDR3 protein: SGGGGGQETQY
V gene: TRBV11-2; CDR3 protein: ASSRGTAYSNQPQH
V gene: TRBV5-1; CDR3 protein: ASSSHLAFAGEQY
V gene: TRBV5-4; CDR3 protein: TSSPPAASGSGDTQY
V gene: TRBV7-8; CDR3 protein: ASSLRPGLAGGEQL
V gene: TRBV6-1; CDR3 protein: ASTVMTGTCGYT
V gene: TRBV6-5; CDR3 protein: ANSLLAGETGELF
V gene: TRBV11-3; CDR3 protein: TSSPPGLAGGGEHY
V gene: TRBV6-2/TRBV6-3; CDR3 protein: PSSPSAHEQF
V gene: TRBV4-2; CDR3 protein: ASSQASGLHNEQY
V gene: TRBV29-1; CDR3 protein: SGVQRTDTQY
V gene: TRBV6-6; CDR3 protein: TSSYTGTGPAKNIQY
V gene: TRBV4-2; CDR3 protein: ASSQGSLAGAYNEQF
V gene: TRBV11-3; CDR3 protein: ASSHTGGGLETQY
V gene: TRBV6-2/TRBV6-3; CDR3 protein: ASSLDRRNQPQH
V gene: TRBV30; CDR3 protein: AWRATGDYGYT
V gene: TRBV5-1; CDR3 protein: ASSVDSLNTEAS
V gene: TRBV5-1; CDR3 protein: ASSLGQANIGELF
V gene: TRBV11-2; CDR3 protein: ASSSRSDTEQF
V gene: TRBV28; CDR3 protein: ASGLQGPLREQY
V gene: TRBV5-4; CDR3 protein: AISLDMYLETKY
V gene: TRBV6-5; CDR3 protein: ASSRTGGRNQPQH
V gene: TRBV5-8; CDR3 protein: ASSLFGTAGYSNQPQY
V gene: TRBV6-5; CDR3 protein: ASSYSLRQWGYNEQF
V gene: TRBV13; CDR3 protein: ASTLDRITDTQY
V gene: TRBV28; CDR3 protein: ASSLAGSGSGDTQY
V gene: TRBV14; CDR3 protein: ASSQDLESSGYT
V gene: TRBV6-2/TRBV6-3; CDR3 protein: ASSSSGRSTDTQY
V gene: TRBV14; CDR3 protein: GSSQERGLFGDTEAF
V gene: TRBV12-3/TRBV12-4; CDR3 protein: ASSTGQADYQLQH
V gene: TRBV5-1; CDR3 protein: ASSLSHPSTDTQY
V gene: TRBV6-5; CDR3 protein: ASSYSSHTTYEQY
V gene: TRBV4-1; CDR3 protein: TSSHLDMVSYNEQF
V gene: TRBV5-1; CDR3 protein: ASSLGDRTNYGYT
V gene: TRBV11-2; CDR3 protein: ASSAGLAGRPSEQY
V gene: TRBV24-1; CDR3 protein: ATSDPGRQGTQY
V gene: TRBV10-3; CDR3 protein: AVGGRDIEAF
V gene: TRBV7-9; CDR3 protein: ASSLDPTPGETQY
V gene: TRBV5-1; CDR3 protein: ASRPGLPITGELF
V gene: TRBV29-1; CDR3 protein: SAGAEAF
V gene: TRBV2; CDR3 protein: ASSPEGTSGSEQF